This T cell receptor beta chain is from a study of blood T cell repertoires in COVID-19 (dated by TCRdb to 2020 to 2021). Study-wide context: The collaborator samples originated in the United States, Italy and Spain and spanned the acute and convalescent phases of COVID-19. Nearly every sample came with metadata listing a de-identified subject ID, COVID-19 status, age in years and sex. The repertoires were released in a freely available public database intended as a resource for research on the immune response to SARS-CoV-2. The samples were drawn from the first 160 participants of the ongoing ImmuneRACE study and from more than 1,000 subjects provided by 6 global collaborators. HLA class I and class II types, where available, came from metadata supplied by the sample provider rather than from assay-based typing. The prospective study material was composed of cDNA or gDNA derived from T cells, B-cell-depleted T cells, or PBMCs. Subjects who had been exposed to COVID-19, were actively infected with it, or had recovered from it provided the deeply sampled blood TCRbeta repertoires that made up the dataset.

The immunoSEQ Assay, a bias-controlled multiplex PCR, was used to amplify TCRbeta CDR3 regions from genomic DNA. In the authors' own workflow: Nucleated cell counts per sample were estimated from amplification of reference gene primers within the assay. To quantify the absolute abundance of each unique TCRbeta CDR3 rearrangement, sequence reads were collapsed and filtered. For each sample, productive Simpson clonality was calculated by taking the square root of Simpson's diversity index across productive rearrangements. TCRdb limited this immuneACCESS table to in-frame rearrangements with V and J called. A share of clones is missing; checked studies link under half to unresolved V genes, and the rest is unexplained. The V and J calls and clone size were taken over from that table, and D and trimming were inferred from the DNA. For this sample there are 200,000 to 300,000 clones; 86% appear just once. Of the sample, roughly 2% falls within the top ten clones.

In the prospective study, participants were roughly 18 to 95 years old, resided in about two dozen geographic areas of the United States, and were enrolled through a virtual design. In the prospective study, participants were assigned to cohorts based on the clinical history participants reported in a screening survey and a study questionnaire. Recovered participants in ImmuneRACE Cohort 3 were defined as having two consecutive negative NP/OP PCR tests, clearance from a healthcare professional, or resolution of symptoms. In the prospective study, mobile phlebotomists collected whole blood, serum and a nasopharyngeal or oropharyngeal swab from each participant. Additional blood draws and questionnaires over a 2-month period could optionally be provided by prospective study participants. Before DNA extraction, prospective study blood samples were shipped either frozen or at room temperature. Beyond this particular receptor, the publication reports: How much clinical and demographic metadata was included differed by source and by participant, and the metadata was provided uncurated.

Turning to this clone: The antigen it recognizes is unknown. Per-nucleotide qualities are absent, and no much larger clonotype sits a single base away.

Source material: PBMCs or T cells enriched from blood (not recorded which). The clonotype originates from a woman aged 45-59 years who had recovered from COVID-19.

The nucleotide sequence is TGTGCCAGCAAGGACAGCCAAATCTCTGGAAACACCATATATTTT. It translates to CASKDSQISGNTIYF. This receptor chain uses TRBV6-6 and TRBJ1-3, with TRBD1 as a weak D call on 6 bases. In the germline V gene (reference sequence), CDR1 corresponds to MNHNY and CDR2 to SVGAGI. Measured from the cysteine to the phenylalanine, the CDR3 is 15 residues long. Only the CDR3 portion is preserved as DNA: 45 bases, with reading frame beginning at the first base. V is reduced by 7 bases and J by 0 bases, leaving a spacing of 13 bases between them.